This passage covers 21 T cell receptor beta chains from one sample sequenced in a study of long-term antiretroviral therapy in people with HIV. Version v3.0 of the immunoSEQ assay was performed at survey level. Using immunoSEQ multiplex PCR, the repertoire was profiled, and TCRdb retains in-frame clones only, with some absent. Of tens of thousands of clones listed, 75% to 90% were seen once; the top ten hold about 4.5%. The sample here was unsorted PBMCs, taken around 6 years after starting antiretroviral therapy. Every receptor here comes from a man in his thirties or forties with HIV.

The gene calls are TRBV9 and TRBJ1-1, with 8 bases aligning to TRBD1. CDR1 is SGDLS, CDR2 YYNGEE, per germline. Trimming removed 0 bases from V and 1 base from J; junction bases left unmatched: 2. The CDR3 is 15 residues long. The CDR3 sequence is CASSVVGTGNTEAFF. DNA for the CDR3: TGTGCCAGCAGCGTAGTAGGGACAGGGAACACTGAAGCTTTCTTT.

The rearrangement joins TRBV19 to TRBJ2-7; 8 nucleotides agree with TRBD1. V lost 3 bases, J lost 3 bases, and 4 bases stayed unmatched. Germline assignment: CDR1 LNHDA and CDR2 SQIVND (reference sequence). CDR3 length equals 14 residues. In DNA, the CDR3 is TGTGCCAGTAGTATCCGGGACAGGAGCTACGAGCAGTACTTC. It encodes CASSIRDRSYEQYF.

This chain links TRBV7-3 with TRBJ1-1; tentatively, D is TRBD1 (6 bases). The germline V gene encodes CDR1 SGHTA and CDR2 FQGTGA. Trimming took 2 bases from V and 0 from J, leaving 7 bases between them. The CDR3 consists of 14 residues. The CDR3, as DNA: TGTGCCAGCAGCTTATCAGGGGTGAACACTGAAGCTTTCTTT. Residues: CASSLSGVNTEAFF.

The chain couples TRBV5-5 to TRBJ1-1; weak D call: TRBD1 (6 bases). This CDR3 is built from 15 residues. Germline V CDR1 and CDR2: SGHKS, YYEKEE (reference sequence). Trimming took off 2 bases at V and 0 bases at J, with 11 bases between the two ends. CDR3 DNA sequence: TGTGCCAGCAGCTTAAGGGGGATTATGAACACTGAAGCTTTCTTT. Translated: CASSLRGIMNTEAFF.

The gene calls are TRBV9 and TRBJ2-1; 14 nucleotides align to TRBD2. V lost 0 bases, J lost 7 bases, and 3 bases stayed unmatched. Germline-derived CDR1 and CDR2 are SGDLS and YYNGEE. This CDR3 is built from 16 residues. In nucleotides, the CDR3 is TGTGCCAGCAGCGTAGCACGGACTAGCGGGGGGAATGAGCAGTTCTTC. Translating gives CASSVARTSGGNEQFF.

This clone was detected only once. The V gene is TRBV28, the J gene TRBJ1-1; TRBD1 agrees at 7 bases. Germline lookup yields CDR1 MDHEN and CDR2 SYDVKM. V dropped 6 bases and J dropped 4; count of bases not matched to a gene: 8. This CDR3 comprises 14 residues. Here the CDR3 reads CASSLKGARTEAFF. CDR3 bases: TGTGCCAGCAGCCTAAAGGGGGCGCGCACTGAAGCTTTCTTT.

By proportion, this clone is medium-sized (0.01 to 0.1%). This chain joins TRBV15 and TRBJ2-1, with 8 bases that match TRBD1. Germline CDR1 and CDR2: LNHNV and YYDKDF (reference sequence). The CDR3 sequence is 15 residues long. The junction had 9 bases not matched to a gene; V was cut back by 3 bases and J by 8 bases. CDR3 sequence reads: CATSSVDRGSDEQFF. The CDR3 coding sequence is TGTGCCACCAGCAGTGTAGACAGGGGTTCGGATGAGCAGTTCTTC.

The V call is TRBV9, the J call TRBJ2-3; 9 nucleotides align to TRBD2. Germline V CDR1 and CDR2: SGDLS, YYNGEE. This CDR3 spans 18 amino acids. V dropped 0 bases and J dropped 0; count of bases not matched to a gene: 8. CDR3 DNA sequence: TGTGCCAGCAGCGTAGGGACTAGCGTAACCTCTAGCACAGATACGCAGTATTTT. It encodes CASSVGTSVTSSTDTQYF.

The V and J genes are TRBV10-3 and TRBJ1-1; 7 positions agree with TRBD1. Looked up from germline, CDR1 is ENHRY and CDR2 is SYGVKD. The length of the CDR3 is 17 residues. Unmatched junction bases numbered 13, after V lost 5 bases and J lost 1 base. CDR3 sequence reads: CAISKNRGRDSNTEAFF. As DNA, the CDR3 is TGTGCCATCAGTAAAAACAGGGGTCGGGACTCGAACACTGAAGCTTTCTTT.

This rearrangement joins TRBV5-1 to TRBJ2-7; D remains unclear. The length of the CDR3 is 15 residues. Trimming stripped 0 bases from V and 5 bases from J, with 15 bases between. The germline gives CDR1 SGHRS, CDR2 YFSETQ. The CDR3 DNA is TGCGCCAGCAGCTTGGGGTGGGTGGGTACCGACGAGCAGTACTTC. Translating it yields CASSLGWVGTDEQYF.

The sample holds one count of this clone. In DNA form, the CDR3 reads TGTGCCACCAGAGTACTCAACAATGAGCAGTTCTTC. This encodes CATRVLNNEQFF. The V call is TRBV13, the J call TRBJ2-1; no clear D gene. Trimming took off 10 bases at V and 5 bases at J, with 12 bases between the two ends. This CDR3 has 12 residues. The germline gives CDR1 PRHDT, CDR2 FYEKMQ (reference sequence).

The J gene is TRBJ1-1, the V gene TRBV19; D is possibly TRBD1 (5 bases). CDR1 and CDR2 from the germline V gene are LNHDA and SQIVND (reference sequence). This CDR3 spans 15 amino acids. Trimming stripped 0 bases from V and 6 bases from J, with 14 bases between. This CDR3 reads CASSIDLRTLPEAFF. Here the CDR3 DNA reads TGTGCCAGTAGTATAGATCTTAGGACACTGCCTGAAGCTTTCTTT.

The genes are TRBV4-1 and TRBJ1-2; D remains ambiguous. The CDR3 loop spans 13 amino acids. CDR1 is MGHRA, CDR2 YSYEKL, per germline. V was clipped by 0 bases and J by 4 bases, with 6 bases between them. Here the CDR3 DNA reads TGCGCCAGCAGCCAAGATACCGCCTATGGCTACACCTTC. Translated, it gives CASSQDTAYGYTF.

This sequence joins TRBV4-3 and TRBJ2-2; the match to TRBD2 covers 9 bases. Germline CDR1 and CDR2: LGHNA and YSLEER. The CDR3 is 18 amino acids. V lost 0 bases to trimming and J lost 2 bases; unmatched junction nucleotides: 7. CDR3 DNA sequence: TGCGCCAGCAGCCAAGATTTTAACCTAGCGGGAAACACCGGGGAGCTGTTTTTT. This codes for CASSQDFNLAGNTGELFF.

The chain has TRBV27 and TRBJ1-5; 7 nucleotides match TRBD1. This CDR3 contains 14 residues. The germline gives CDR1 MNHEY, CDR2 SMNVEV (reference sequence). With V trimmed by 4 bases and J by 0 bases, 0 bases remained unmatched. The CDR3 protein is CASSWDSSNQPQHF. Here the CDR3 DNA reads TGTGCCAGCAGTTGGGACAGTAGCAATCAGCCCCAGCATTTT.

This clone came up a few times. V and J are TRBV19 and TRBJ1-1; D is unclear. Trimming stripped 6 bases from V and 1 base from J, with 15 bases between. Germline V lookup: CDR1 LNHDA, CDR2 SQIVND (reference sequence). This CDR3 is 15 amino acids long. DNA for the CDR3: TGTGCCAGTAGCAACAGCCTCTCGGGGAACACTGAAGCTTTCTTT. Its translation: CASSNSLSGNTEAFF.

The chain uses TRBV28 and TRBJ1-2, with D tentatively TRBD1 (5 bases). Germline lookup yields CDR1 MDHEN and CDR2 SYDVKM. Between the trimmed V and J ends, which lost 3 bases and 0 bases, there was a span of 14 bases. The CDR3 has 16 residues. This CDR3 reads CASSLIGALTNYGYTF. The CDR3, as DNA: TGTGCCAGCAGTTTGATAGGGGCCTTAACTAACTATGGCTACACCTTC.

The gene calls are TRBV28 and TRBJ1-2, with a weak D call TRBD1 (6 bases). The CDR3 is 15 amino acids. Germline-derived CDR1 and CDR2 are MDHEN and SYDVKM. Trimming shortened V by 2 bases and J by 3 bases, and 13 bases separated the two germline ends. This CDR3 is CASSLPRGAYYGYTF. The DNA for the CDR3 is TGTGCCAGCAGTTTACCCCGGGGGGCGTACTATGGCTACACCTTC.

This chain connects TRBV6-6 to TRBJ2-5, with 7 bases fitting TRBD2. Germline CDR1 MNHNY, CDR2 SVGAGI (reference sequence). Germline trimming cut 0 bases from V and 5 bases from J; bases unmatched to any gene: 3. The CDR3 has 14 amino acids. The CDR3 nucleotides are TGTGCCAGCAGTTACTCCGGGGGGTGGGAGACCCAGTACTTC. It specifies CASSYSGGWETQYF.

The CDR3 nucleotides read TGTGCCAGCAGTTCGACAGGGGCATATGGCTACACCTTC. It yields the protein CASSSTGAYGYTF. This chain uses TRBV27 with TRBJ1-2; 8 nucleotides align to TRBD1. Germline V gene lookup returns CDR1 MNHEY and CDR2 SMNVEV (reference sequence). Trimming cost V 4 bases and J 5 bases; bases outside gene matches: 3. The CDR3 length is 13 residues.

V usage is TRBV19 and J usage is TRBJ2-7; a possible D gene is TRBD2 (7 bases). The ends were cut back, 3 bases at V and 3 bases at J, with 15 bases in the middle. The CDR3 covers 15 residues. The germline V gene has CDR1 LNHDA and CDR2 SQIVND (reference sequence). CDR3 protein: CASSMDGGRLYEQYF. CDR3 sequence (DNA): TGTGCCAGTAGTATGGACGGGGGGCGCCTCTACGAGCAGTACTTC.